Below are 15 T cell receptor beta chains sequenced from a single sample in a study of untreated major depressive disorder (dated by TCRdb to 2016 to 2019). The method was the immunoSEQ multiplex PCR assay. Drawn from immuneACCESS, this table holds only the in-frame rearrangements with V and J called that TCRdb kept. Clones are partly lost; checked studies trace under half to an unresolved V gene and leave the rest unexplained. Present in this sample are some 27,000 clones, roughly nine tenths of which were seen just once. Together, the top ten hold under 0.8% of the sample. No antigen has been assigned to these receptors. What the research found in general, with its limitations: In CD4+ T cells, sequencing confirmed that depressed patients used TRBV05-01 (Vbeta 5.1) more than controls did, with a one-tailed test giving p = 0.040.

The sample comprised CD4+ T cells from PBMCs. The receptors were gathered from a woman aged 25-40 years with major depressive disorder.

J is TRBJ1-1 and V is TRBV4-3; D gene unclear. The CDR3 consists of 16 residues. CDR1 and CDR2 (germline): LGHNA, YSLEER. V dropped 4 bases and J dropped 1 base, with 16 bases sitting between them. The CDR3 spells CASSRVWAQENTEAFF. The CDR3 nucleotides read TGCGCCAGCAGCCGCGTATGGGCGCAGGAGAACACTGAAGCTTTCTTT.

This chain uses TRBV6-5 with TRBJ2-7; 12 bases line up with TRBD2. The V gene's germline CDR1 is MNHEY and CDR2 SVGAGI. Unmatched junction bases numbered 6, after V lost 10 bases and J lost 2 bases. The CDR3 runs 14 residues. The CDR3 region has the DNA TGTGCCACCGTAAGACTAGCGGGAGCCTACGAGCAGTACTTC. Translation gives CATVRLAGAYEQYF.

This sequence joins TRBV7-2 and TRBJ2-1; D call uncertain. V was shortened by 5 bases and J by 6 bases, with 11 bases between the two germline ends. CDR3 length: 13 residues. Germline CDR1 is SGHTA and CDR2 is FQGNSA. In nucleotides, the CDR3 is TGTGCCAGCAGCCCCCGACTCGTCAATGAGCAGTTCTTC. Its protein product is CASSPRLVNEQFF.

This rearrangement joins TRBV11-2 to TRBJ1-4; D is ambiguous. This CDR3 is built from 13 residues. Trimming removed 2 bases from V and 14 bases from J, with 15 bases in between. Germline V gene data show CDR1 as SGHAT and CDR2 as FQNNGV. The CDR3 here is CASSLLTSRRLFF. The CDR3 bases are TGTGCCAGCAGCTTACTAACGAGCCGTCGGCTGTTTTTT.

This rearrangement joins TRBV29-1 to TRBJ1-1; D possibly corresponds to TRBD1 (6 bases). V lost 7 bases to trimming and J lost 0 bases, with 18 bases between them. The CDR3 extends over 15 amino acids. Per the germline V gene, CDR1 is SQVTM and CDR2 is ANQGSEA. CDR3 nucleotide sequence: TGCAGCGCCGGGACAACGACTCGGGTGAACACTGAAGCTTTCTTT. It translates to CSAGTTTRVNTEAFF.

The chain links TRBV7-2 to TRBJ2-7; 8 nucleotides match TRBD1. Germline values: CDR1 SGHTA, CDR2 FQGNSA. The CDR3 runs 13 residues. With V trimmed by 5 bases and J by 5 bases, 5 bases remained unmatched. The CDR3 bases are TGTGCCAGCAGCCCCCACAGGGGGAACGAGCAGTACTTC. Residues: CASSPHRGNEQYF.

V gene TRBV5-4 combines with J gene TRBJ2-2, with D unresolved. Trimming left V 4 bases short and J 0 bases short, with 13 bases between. Germline CDR1 and CDR2: SGHNT and YYREEE (reference sequence). This CDR3 region has 16 residues. The chain's CDR3 is CASSRGPDPNTGELFF. The CDR3 bases are TGTGCCAGCAGCCGCGGACCTGACCCGAACACCGGGGAGCTGTTTTTT.

The rearrangement joins TRBV11-2 to TRBJ2-7; either TRBD1 or TRBD2 may fit D (5 bases each). Germline-derived CDR1 and CDR2 are SGHAT and FQNNGV. The V end lost 1 base, the J end lost 4 bases, and 8 bases lay between the germline ends. This CDR3 comprises 13 residues. CDR3 residues: CASSLVGGYEQYF. The CDR3 bases are TGTGCCAGCAGCTTAGTTGGGGGATACGAGCAGTACTTC.

The chain has TRBV9 and TRBJ2-5, with 8 bases matching TRBD1. This CDR3 has 15 residues. The V gene end was trimmed by 0 bases and the J gene end by 0 bases; junction bases not matched to a gene: 1. Germline-derived CDR1 and CDR2 are SGDLS and YYNGEE. The CDR3 nucleotides are TGTGCCAGCAGCGTAGACAGGGGGTACCAAGAGACCCAGTACTTC. It yields the protein CASSVDRGYQETQYF.

V and J are TRBV16 and TRBJ2-7; the match to TRBD1 covers 7 bases. The germline CDR1 and CDR2 sequences are KGHSY and FQNENV. The ends lost 4 bases at V and 7 bases at J; junction bases unmatched: 7. CDR3 length equals 13 residues. DNA of the CDR3: TGTGCCAGCAGCCGTGCCCGGGACAGAGAGCAGTACTTC. Its protein is CASSRARDREQYF. Full variable domain (remainder filled in from reference TRBV16 and TRBJ2-7): GEEVAQTPKHLVRGEGQKAKLYCAPIKGHSYVFWYQQVLKNEFKFLISFQNENVFDETGMPKERFSAKCLPNSPCSLEIQATKLEDSAVYFCASSRARDREQYFGPGTRLTVT.

The gene calls are TRBV7-9 and TRBJ2-5; tentatively, D is TRBD2 (5 bases). This CDR3 has 14 amino acids. With 4 bases removed from V and 5 bases from J, the gap between germline ends came to 14 bases. Germline V gene lookup returns CDR1 SEHNR and CDR2 FQNEAQ (reference sequence). The CDR3: CASSSGNPGETQYF. CDR3 coding DNA: TGTGCCAGCAGCTCCGGGAACCCTGGGGAGACCCAGTACTTC. Looking up the rest from reference TRBV7-9 and TRBJ2-5 gives the full variable domain: DTGVSQNPRHKITKRGQNVTFRCDPISEHNRLYWYRQTLGQGPEFLTYFQNEAQLEKSRLLSDRFSAERPKGSFSTLEIQRTEQGDSAMYLCASSSGNPGETQYFGPGTRLLVL.

The J gene is TRBJ2-3, the V gene TRBV28; 12 bases line up with TRBD2. V shed 4 bases, J shed 6 bases, and the junction held 8 bases outside the gene matches. In germline, CDR1 is MDHEN, CDR2 SYDVKM. There are 16 residues in the CDR3. As DNA, the CDR3 is TGTGCCAGCAGTTCAAGACTAGCGGGGGATTCGGATACGCAGTATTTT. Its translation: CASSSRLAGDSDTQYF.

This clone has just a few counts. This chain connects TRBV4-3 to TRBJ2-5; D is unresolved. V lost 0 bases, J lost 2 bases, and 7 bases lay in between. Germline V gene lookup returns CDR1 LGHNA and CDR2 YSLEER. CDR3 length: 14 residues. CDR3 in DNA: TGCGCCAGCAGCCAAGATCAGGTACAAGAGACCCAGTACTTC. Protein: CASSQDQVQETQYF.

The chain couples TRBV27 to TRBJ2-1, with TRBD2 matching over 7 bases. CDR1 is MNHEY and CDR2 is SMNVEV in the germline V gene (reference sequence). J was trimmed by 10 bases and V by 5 bases; bases with no gene match: 5. The CDR3 covers 12 residues. CDR3 residues: CASSRAGYEQFF. CDR3 sequence (DNA): TGTGCCAGCAGTAGAGCGGGATACGAGCAGTTCTTC.

The chain combines TRBV7-2 with TRBJ2-7; the D is unclear. V shed 5 bases and J shed 2 bases, with 10 bases lying between them. CDR3 length: 13 residues. Germline CDR1 is SGHTA and CDR2 is FQGNSA. The CDR3 here is CASSPTRTYEQYF. The DNA for the CDR3 is TGTGCCAGCAGCCCCACCAGAACCTACGAGCAGTACTTC.